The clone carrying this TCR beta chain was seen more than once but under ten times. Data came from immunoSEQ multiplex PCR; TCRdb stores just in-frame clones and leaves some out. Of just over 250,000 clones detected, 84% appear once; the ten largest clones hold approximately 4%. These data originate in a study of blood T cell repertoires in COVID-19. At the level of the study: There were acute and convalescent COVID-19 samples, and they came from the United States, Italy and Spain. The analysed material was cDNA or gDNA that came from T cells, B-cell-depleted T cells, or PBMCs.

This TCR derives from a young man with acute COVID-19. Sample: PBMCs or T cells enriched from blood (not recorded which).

In DNA form, the CDR3 reads TGTGCCACCAGCAGATCGGGGGTGGGCACTGAAGCTTTCTTT. Residues: CATSRSGVGTEAFF. The J gene is TRBJ1-1, the V gene TRBV15, with D possibly being TRBD1 (5 bases). Germline assignment: CDR1 LNHNV and CDR2 YYDKDF (reference sequence). This CDR3 region has 14 residues. The ends were cut back, 2 bases at V and 4 bases at J, with 11 bases in the middle. Looking up the rest from reference TRBV15 and TRBJ1-1 gives the full variable domain: DAMVIQNPRYQVTQFGKPVTLSCSQTLNHNVMYWYQQKSSQAPKLLFHYYDKDFNNEADTPDNFQSRRPNTSFCFLDIRSPGLGDTAMYLCATSRSGVGTEAFFGQGTRLTVV.